Below are 23 T cell receptor beta chains sequenced from a single sample in a study of T cells expressing NK-cell markers. TCRdb re-called the 5' RACE reads; every CDR3 protein appears as one record, without DNA. Recorded for this sample: 350,000 to 450,000 distinct CDR3 sequences. The sequenced sample consisted of blood T cells: a sorted CD56 or NKG2C T cell subset, CD4+ or CD8+ T cells, or bulk PBMC T cells (not recorded which). Receptors originate from a man aged 18-69 years in good health.

The chain couples TRBV2 to TRBJ1-2. CDR3 length equals 13 residues. The germline CDR1 and CDR2 sequences are SNHLY and FYNNEI. The CDR3 reads CASSLSGSGGYTF.

The genes are TRBV5-4 and TRBJ1-1; TCRdb indicates TRBD1, and absent DNA this call remains unverified. Germline assignment: CDR1 SGHNT and CDR2 YYREEE (reference sequence). The CDR3 spans 15 residues. CDR3 region: CASSLGTASYTEAFF.

V usage is TRBV12-3 or TRBV12-4 and J usage is TRBJ2-2; as DNA is missing, the TRBD2 call by TCRdb cannot be tested. The CDR3 spans 13 residues. CDR3 amino acids: CASSSRAAGELFF.

This chain joins TRBV6-2 or TRBV6-3 and TRBJ2-2; the TRBD1 assignment by TCRdb is unverifiable without DNA. Germline loops: CDR1 MNHEY, CDR2 SVGEGT. CDR3 length equals 15 residues. The CDR3 spells CASRGGQVSTGELFF.

This chain uses TRBV7-3 with TRBJ2-7; as DNA is missing, the TRBD1 call by TCRdb cannot be tested. CDR3 length equals 16 residues. Germline CDR1 reads SGHTA; CDR2 reads FQGTGA. The CDR3 region is CASSSGHLDTSYEQYF.

The V and J genes are TRBV15 and TRBJ2-6. The CDR3 runs 20 residues. The germline gives CDR1 LNHNV, CDR2 YYDKDF (reference sequence). The CDR3 reads CATSRDLVPDTYSGANVLTF.

The gene calls are TRBV7-3 and TRBJ1-2; the TCRdb call, TRBD1, lacks DNA for checking. Germline V gene data show CDR1 as SGHTA and CDR2 as FQGTGA. This CDR3 has 14 residues. CDR3 amino acids: CASSWGQEIYGYTF.

The chain combines TRBV12-3 or TRBV12-4 with TRBJ2-1; no DNA is available, so the TRBD2 call from TCRdb remains unchecked. The CDR3 consists of 12 residues. The CDR3 here is CASSPSGRSLFF.

The chain uses TRBV29-1 and TRBJ2-3; the D gene TCRdb calls, TRBD1, cannot be checked with no DNA. Germline loops: CDR1 SQVTM, CDR2 ANQGSEA. This CDR3 region has 13 residues. Here the CDR3 reads CSVVAGGGDTQYF.

The chain is built from TRBV20-1 and TRBJ2-5; the D gene TCRdb calls, TRBD1, cannot be checked with no DNA. The length of the CDR3 is 14 residues. CDR1 and CDR2 from the germline V gene are DFQATT and SNEGSKA (reference sequence). The CDR3 here is CSAFGDRAGETQYF.

This chain links TRBV4-2 with TRBJ1-2. The CDR3 contains 15 residues. CDR1 is LGHNA and CDR2 is YNFKEQ in the germline V gene. This CDR3 is CASSQETSLNGGYTF.

The CDR3 sequence: CSVGTLLGNTEAFF. This chain uses TRBV29-1 with TRBJ1-1; TCRdb returns TRBD1, unconfirmable since there is no DNA. CDR1 is SQVTM and CDR2 is ANQGSEA in the germline V gene. The CDR3 runs to 14 residues.

The chain links TRBV19 to TRBJ2-3; TCRdb selects TRBD1, and the lack of DNA leaves this call unchecked. Germline CDR1 and CDR2: LNHDA and SQIVND (reference sequence). The CDR3 runs 14 residues. CDR3 loop: CASSRTNRGRAQYF.

The chain employs TRBV18 and TRBJ1-4; the D call from TCRdb, TRBD1, cannot be confirmed without DNA. This CDR3 is built from 15 residues. The V gene's germline CDR1 is KGHSH and CDR2 LQKENI. The CDR3 region is CASSRSRDRDEKLFF.

The CDR3 protein is CASSLNRDTEAFF. The chain is built from TRBV7-3 and TRBJ1-1; TCRdb calls TRBD1, which cannot be checked without DNA. Per germline, CDR1 SGHTA and CDR2 FQGTGA. The CDR3 extends over 13 amino acids. The variable domain in full, with the rest retrieved from reference TRBV7-3 and TRBJ1-1, is GAGVSQTPSNKVTEKGKYVELRCDPISGHTALYWYRQSLGQGPEFLIYFQGTGAADDSGLPNDRFFAVRPEGSVSTLKIQRTERGDSAVYLCASSLNRDTEAFFGQGTRLTVV.

The chain couples TRBV12-3 or TRBV12-4 to TRBJ1-5. The CDR3 spans 13 residues. CDR3: CASRLRAGQPQHF.

The chain joins TRBV5-1 to TRBJ2-1; the D call of TRBD1 rests on TCRdb alone, since no DNA is present to check it. CDR1 SGHRS and CDR2 YFSETQ come from the germline V gene. The CDR3 spans 14 residues. The chain's CDR3 is CASSNFTGPNEQFF.

The V and J genes are TRBV6-1 and TRBJ2-7. Looked up from germline, CDR1 is MNHNS and CDR2 is SASEGT. This CDR3 contains 12 residues. The CDR3 loop is CASMRTSYEQYF.

The chain combines TRBV12-3 or TRBV12-4 with TRBJ1-6. The CDR3 sequence is 16 residues long. The chain's CDR3 is CASSLGSGILASPLHF.

The V call is TRBV7-2, the J call TRBJ1-2. CDR3 size: 16 residues. The germline CDR1 and CDR2 sequences are SGHTA and FQGNSA. Here the CDR3 reads CASSAAPQAGDYGYTF. Full variable domain (missing parts from reference TRBV7-2 and TRBJ1-2): GAGVSQSPSNKVTEKGKDVELRCDPISGHTALYWYRQSLGQGLEFLIYFQGNSAPDKSGLPSDRFSAERTGGSVSTLTIQRTQQEDSAVYLCASSAAPQAGDYGYTFGSGTRLTVV.

The J gene is TRBJ1-1, the V gene TRBV19; the TCRdb call, TRBD1, lacks DNA for checking. The germline V gene encodes CDR1 LNHDA and CDR2 SQIVND (reference sequence). This CDR3 has 17 amino acids. CDR3 in amino acids: CASSSEKRQGRNTEAFF.

The chain uses TRBV6-5 and TRBJ1-1; TCRdb proposes TRBD1, but this gene call is untestable without DNA. Per the germline V gene, CDR1 is MNHEY and CDR2 is SVGAGI. The CDR3 has 15 residues. CDR3 loop: CASSSNPQRNTEAFF.

V usage is TRBV6-5 and J usage is TRBJ2-1; TCRdb returns TRBD2, unconfirmable since there is no DNA. Per the germline V gene, CDR1 is MNHEY and CDR2 is SVGAGI. The CDR3 spans 17 residues. CDR3 in amino acids: CASSYSGRWAERNEQFF.